This T cell receptor beta chain appears in the sequencing data of a study of cytomegalovirus exposure and HLA in healthy donors. Per germline, CDR1 SGHDT and CDR2 YYEEEE. With 4 bases clipped from V and 5 bases from J, the junction kept 11 bases outside the gene matches. The CDR3 consists of 15 residues. Study conclusions and caveats: Clusters of TCRs from the first cohort tended to co-occur in the roughly 120 validation repertoires (as a later analysis found).

Sequencing used immunoSEQ multiplex PCR; TCRdb keeps in-frame clones, though not all of them. The sample lists 150,000 to 200,000 clones, about 82% seen once, with roughly 1.5% in the top ten. Details on this clone: Its antigen is unknown.

Sequencing was done on a sample of PBMCs. V is TRBV5-6 and J is TRBJ2-7; 8 bases line up with TRBD1. The origin of this receptor is a woman younger than 35 in good health and CMV-seronegative. The CDR3 region has the DNA TGTGCCAGCAGCGGAATGGGACAGGCCCTGGACGAGCAGTACTTC. It codes for CASSGMGQALDEQYF.